Shown below are 23 T cell receptor beta chains from a single sample sequenced in a study of control samples from healthy donors and cancer patients. Assay used: immunoSEQ multiplex PCR; TCRdb lists only in-frame clones, some missing. The repertoire holds about 70,000 clones, with nearly 85% as singletons. Sequencing input: blood. Source of these receptors: a man aged 45 to 65 in good health.

The chain has TRBV12-3 or TRBV12-4 and TRBJ2-1; D gene unclear. The CDR3 contains 13 residues. Trimming removed 3 bases at V and 5 bases at J, with 8 bases between. CDR3 residues: CASSFDANNEQFF. CDR3 bases: TGTGCCAGCAGTTTTGACGCGAACAATGAGCAGTTCTTC.

The genes are TRBV28 and TRBJ1-6; D gene uncertain. Looked up from germline, CDR1 is MDHEN and CDR2 is SYDVKM. CDR3 size: 14 residues. Trimming removed 6 bases at V and 10 bases at J, with 16 bases between. DNA of the CDR3: TGTGCCAGCAGCTACCGGACGGAATTCTCACCCCTCCACTTT. It encodes CASSYRTEFSPLHF.

The J gene is TRBJ2-5, the V gene TRBV11-1, with D perhaps matching TRBD2 (5 bases). The CDR3 extends over 14 amino acids. The V and J ends lost 4 bases and 2 bases respectively, with 11 bases between them. Germline loops: CDR1 SGHAT, CDR2 FQDESV (reference sequence). The CDR3 nucleotides are TGTGCCAGCAGCTCCCTAGCCGCTCAAGAGACCCAGTACTTC. This sequence encodes CASSSLAAQETQYF.

V and J are TRBV5-4 and TRBJ2-5; D might be TRBD2 (6 bases). Per germline, CDR1 SGHNT and CDR2 YYREEE (reference sequence). This CDR3 has 14 residues. Trimming shortened V by 0 bases and J by 7 bases, and 13 bases separated the two germline ends. The chain's CDR3 is CASSLAGGVWTQYF. In nucleotides, the CDR3 is TGTGCCAGCAGCTTGGCCGGAGGGGTTTGGACCCAGTACTTC.

This clone turned up a few times. The chain is built from TRBV3-1 (or the pseudogene TRBV3-2) and TRBJ2-5; 9 bases agree with TRBD2. The V and J ends lost 3 bases and 6 bases, in that order; junction bases with no gene match: 11. CDR3 length equals 16 residues. Looked up from germline, CDR1 is LGHDT and CDR2 is YNNKEL (reference sequence). The CDR3 spells CASSHSRREGEKTQYF. CDR3 nucleotides: TGTGCCAGCAGCCACTCTCGGCGGGAGGGCGAAAAGACCCAGTACTTC.

The chain couples TRBV10-3 to TRBJ2-7; 7 bases align to TRBD1. There are 14 residues in the CDR3. The junction had 11 bases not matched to a gene; V was cut back by 7 bases and J by 5 bases. CDR1 is ENHRY, CDR2 SYGVKD, per germline. CDR3: CAIKGDREGDEQYF. CDR3 in DNA: TGTGCCATCAAGGGAGACAGGGAAGGGGACGAGCAGTACTTC.

This rearrangement joins TRBV10-3 to TRBJ1-1; D call uncertain. The germline CDR1 and CDR2 sequences are ENHRY and SYGVKD. The germline V and J ends were trimmed by 6 bases and 1 base, with 6 bases remaining between them. The CDR3 spans 12 residues. The chain's CDR3 is CAIRAGNTEAFF. CDR3 nucleotide sequence: TGTGCCATCAGAGCCGGGAACACTGAAGCTTTCTTT.

This chain connects TRBV14 to TRBJ1-6; 7 bases agree with TRBD1. V was pared by 6 bases and J by 7 bases, with 3 bases of the junction left unmatched. The CDR3 length is 13 residues. The V gene's germline CDR1 is SGHDN and CDR2 FVKESK. The CDR3 coding sequence is TGTGCCAGCAGGTGGACAGGCAATTCACCCCTCCACTTT. The encoded protein is CASRWTGNSPLHF. Full variable domain (missing parts from reference TRBV14 and TRBJ1-6): EAGVTQFPSHSVIEKGQTVTLRCDPISGHDNLYWYRRVMGKEIKFLLHFVKESKQDESGMPNNRFLAERTGGTYSTLKVQPAELEDSGVYFCASRWTGNSPLHFGNGTRLTVT.

The gene calls are TRBV28 and TRBJ1-2; D is perhaps TRBD1 (6 bases). The CDR3 is 14 residues long. Germline assignment: CDR1 MDHEN and CDR2 SYDVKM. Between the trimmed V and J ends, which lost 1 base and 3 bases, there was a span of 9 bases. The CDR3 DNA is TGTGCCAGCAGTTTATCAGGGGCCCACTATGGCTACACCTTC. It encodes CASSLSGAHYGYTF.

This clone was seen only once. V usage is TRBV5-6 and J usage is TRBJ2-1; no firm D call. Germline V gene sequence: CDR1 SGHDT, CDR2 YYEEEE. The CDR3 totals 11 residues. Trimming took 1 base from V and 7 from J, leaving 3 bases between them. CDR3 bases: TGTGCCAGCAGCTTGTATAATGAGCAGTTCTTC. Residues: CASSLYNEQFF.

The chain employs TRBV13 and TRBJ2-3, with unresolved D. V gave up 2 bases and J gave up 6 bases, with 6 bases separating them. The germline V gene has CDR1 PRHDT and CDR2 FYEKMQ (reference sequence). This CDR3 contains 12 residues. The CDR3: CASSLFWDTQYF. The CDR3 DNA follows: TGTGCCAGCAGCTTATTCTGGGATACGCAGTATTTT.

This clone turned up a few times. This rearrangement joins TRBV6-4 to TRBJ2-3, with 7 bases lining up with TRBD2. V dropped 4 bases and J dropped 1; count of bases not matched to a gene: 5. Per the germline V gene, CDR1 is MRHNA and CDR2 is SNTAGT. The CDR3 has 15 residues. CDR3 coding DNA: TGTGCCAGCAGTGCCCCGGGGGGACGCACAGATACGCAGTATTTT. It encodes CASSAPGGRTDTQYF.

This sequence joins TRBV11-2 and TRBJ2-1; D gene uncertain. The length of the CDR3 is 13 residues. Per the germline V gene, CDR1 is SGHAT and CDR2 is FQNNGV. Trimming took off 0 bases at V and 9 bases at J, with 9 bases between the two ends. DNA of the CDR3: TGTGCCAGCAGCTTAGAAAGGGTTAGTGAGCAGTTCTTC. The encoded protein is CASSLERVSEQFF.

The V call is TRBV9, the J call TRBJ2-2; the D is unclear. Trimming removed 1 base at V and 8 bases at J, with 18 bases between. Germline assignment: CDR1 SGDLS and CDR2 YYNGEE. The length of the CDR3 is 16 residues. In DNA form, the CDR3 reads TGTGCCAGCAGCGTAAGGCCCTCCAGCCGCCGAGGGGAGCTGTTTTTT. Its translation is CASSVRPSSRRGELFF. Full variable domain (rest looked up from reference TRBV9 and TRBJ2-2): DSGVTQTPKHLITATGQRVTLRCSPRSGDLSVYWYQQSLDQGLQFLIQYYNGEERAKGNILERFSAQQFPDLHSELNLSSLELGDSALYFCASSVRPSSRRGELFFGEGSRLTVL.

The rearrangement uses TRBV7-2 and TRBJ2-1; D gene unclear. V gave up 0 bases and J gave up 0 bases, with 6 bases separating them. CDR1 is SGHTA, CDR2 FQGNSA, per germline. CDR3 length equals 15 residues. As DNA, the CDR3 is TGTGCCAGCAGCTTAGCGGTTGGCTCCTACAATGAGCAGTTCTTC. Residues: CASSLAVGSYNEQFF.

This chain links TRBV6-6 with TRBJ1-5; D not certain. Germline CDR1 and CDR2: MNHNY and SVGAGI (reference sequence). The CDR3 runs 16 residues. V dropped 0 bases and J dropped 5 bases, with 14 bases sitting between them. The CDR3 nucleotides are TGTGCCAGCAGTTACTCAGGCAGTGTCCCCTATCAGCCCCAGCATTTT. Protein product: CASSYSGSVPYQPQHF.

The rearrangement links TRBV25-1 to TRBJ1-2, with D hard to call. The CDR3 spans 15 residues. V lost 4 bases to trimming and J lost 5 bases, with 17 bases between them. Germline V gene data show CDR1 as MGHDK and CDR2 as SYGVNS. CDR3 amino acids: CASSAPVGYRYGYTF. DNA for the CDR3: TGTGCCAGCAGTGCTCCGGTCGGGTATAGGTATGGCTACACCTTC.

This clone was detected once. The chain has TRBV30 and TRBJ2-7; a weak D match, TRBD2 (5 bases). V lost 2 bases, J lost 2 bases, and 10 bases lay in between. The germline CDR1 and CDR2 sequences are GTSNPN and SVGIG (reference sequence). CDR3 length: 13 residues. The CDR3 nucleotides are TGTGCCTGGAGTAGAGGGTCCCCCTACGAGCAGTACTTC. Translation: CAWSRGSPYEQYF.

The rearrangement joins TRBV7-2 to TRBJ2-7; tentative D call: TRBD1 (6 bases). This CDR3 is 15 amino acids long. Germline V gives CDR1 SGHTA, CDR2 FQGNSA. V was pared by 4 bases and J by 2 bases, with 15 bases between. This chain's CDR3 is CASSWRTVGAYEQYF. The DNA for the CDR3 is TGTGCCAGCAGCTGGAGGACAGTCGGAGCCTACGAGCAGTACTTC.

This sequence joins TRBV7-2 and TRBJ2-7; 9 nucleotides line up with TRBD1. V trimming: 7 bases; J trimming: 2 bases; junction bases outside the gene matches: 9. This CDR3 region has 15 residues. The germline V gene has CDR1 SGHTA and CDR2 FQGNSA. CDR3 DNA sequence: TGTGCCAGCACTGCCGGGACAGGGTATCCCTACGAGCAGTACTTC. Protein sequence: CASTAGTGYPYEQYF.

V and J are TRBV19 and TRBJ2-2; 8 nucleotides agree with TRBD2. V gave up 7 bases and J gave up 0 bases; unmatched junction bases: 13. This CDR3 is built from 18 residues. Germline-derived CDR1 and CDR2 are LNHDA and SQIVND (reference sequence). CDR3 bases: TGTGCCAGTAACCCCAGGGCTAGCGGGTTCGCGAACACCGGGGAGCTGTTTTTT. It codes for CASNPRASGFANTGELFF.

The V and J genes are TRBV7-2 and TRBJ2-1; 8 bases align to TRBD1. Germline-derived CDR1 and CDR2 are SGHTA and FQGNSA. J lost 8 bases, V lost 5 bases, and 8 bases had no gene match. This CDR3 has 14 residues. In nucleotides, the CDR3 is TGTGCCAGCAGCCCCGGACAGGGTGTCTATGAGCAGTTCTTC. Translating gives CASSPGQGVYEQFF.

The chain joins TRBV5-5 to TRBJ2-7; 7 bases align to TRBD1. Germline CDR1 is SGHKS and CDR2 is YYEKEE (reference sequence). V gave up 3 bases and J gave up 3 bases; unmatched junction bases: 6. There are 14 residues in the CDR3. CDR3 loop: CASSSYGTVYEQYF. CDR3 in DNA: TGTGCCAGCAGCTCATACGGGACAGTCTACGAGCAGTACTTC.